A single sample is the source of the 21 T cell receptor beta chains below, sequenced in a study of cytomegalovirus exposure and HLA in healthy donors. TCRdb's table, derived via immunoSEQ multiplex PCR, lists solely in-frame clones and lacks some. The sample has under 80,000 clones; roughly 90% are singletons. Sequencing used PBMCs. The receptors come from a young woman in good health and CMV-seronegative.

CDR3 in amino acids: CASRTGTLNTEAFF. CDR3 nucleotides: TGTGCCAGCAGGACCGGGACATTGAACACTGAAGCTTTCTTT. V and J are TRBV2 and TRBJ1-1, with D possibly TRBD1 on 6 matching bases. The CDR3 is 14 residues long. Germline V gene lookup returns CDR1 SNHLY and CDR2 FYNNEI. Deletions cut 6 bases from V and 0 bases from J, with 11 bases between.

The J gene is TRBJ1-2, the V gene TRBV25-1, with unresolved D. V was clipped by 0 bases and J by 5 bases, with 4 bases between them. From germline, CDR1 is MGHDK and CDR2 SYGVNS. This CDR3 region has 12 residues. The CDR3 DNA reads as TGTGCCAGCAGTGAATACGGGTATGGCTACACCTTC. This sequence encodes CASSEYGYGYTF.

The chain joins TRBV19 to TRBJ1-1; TRBD1 agrees at 9 bases. V gave up 5 bases and J gave up 5 bases; unmatched junction bases: 6. Germline assignment: CDR1 LNHDA and CDR2 SQIVND (reference sequence). The length of the CDR3 is 14 residues. CDR3 sequence: CASSLGQGMTEAFF. The CDR3 region has the DNA TGTGCCAGTAGTCTGGGACAGGGTATGACTGAAGCTTTCTTT.

The J gene is TRBJ2-1, the V gene TRBV18, with D tentatively TRBD2 (7 bases). Trimming took 4 bases from V and 2 from J, leaving 15 bases between them. Per the germline V gene, CDR1 is KGHSH and CDR2 is LQKENI. The CDR3 consists of 16 residues. The CDR3 sequence is CASSQARGGAYNEQFF. The CDR3 DNA is TGTGCCAGCTCACAAGCTAGGGGGGGGGCCTACAATGAGCAGTTCTTC.

This rearrangement joins TRBV7-6 to TRBJ1-5, with TRBD1 identical over 7 bases. The CDR3 contains 17 residues. The ends lost 5 bases at V and 2 bases at J; junction bases unmatched: 12. Germline lookup yields CDR1 SGHVS and CDR2 FNYEAQ. CDR3 protein: CASSPSRAGGGNQPQHF. The CDR3 nucleotides are TGTGCCAGCAGCCCTAGCCGGGCAGGGGGAGGCAATCAGCCCCAGCATTTT.

J is TRBJ2-1 and V is TRBV19; 9 bases are shared with TRBD2. Losses at the gene ends were 5 bases for V and 3 bases for J; bases not matched to a gene: 11. There are 17 residues in the CDR3. Germline V CDR1 and CDR2: LNHDA, SQIVND (reference sequence). CDR3: CASSADRASGVYNEQFF. The CDR3 coding sequence is TGTGCCAGTAGTGCCGACCGGGCTAGCGGGGTCTACAATGAGCAGTTCTTC.

Only a few counts were recorded for this clone. The chain recombines TRBV6-6 with TRBJ2-7; 9 positions agree with TRBD1. The CDR3 contains 14 residues. V shed 4 bases and J 1 base; nucleotides not matched to a gene: 2. Germline V gene data show CDR1 as MNHNY and CDR2 as SVGAGI (reference sequence). The CDR3 DNA reads as TGTGCCAGCAGTTCGACAGGGGGTTCCTACGAGCAGTACTTC. Its protein is CASSSTGGSYEQYF.

This clone was counted once. This chain links TRBV10-3 with TRBJ1-1, with D tentatively TRBD1 (6 bases). Germline CDR1 is ENHRY and CDR2 is SYGVKD. This CDR3 is 13 amino acids long. V was shortened by 6 bases and J by 1 base, with 9 bases between the two germline ends. The CDR3: CAIRLDRNTEAFF. DNA for the CDR3: TGTGCCATCAGGCTGGACAGGAACACTGAAGCTTTCTTT.

The rearrangement uses TRBV28 and TRBJ1-2, with a possible D match to TRBD1 (5 bases). CDR3 size: 16 residues. V was trimmed by 2 bases and J by 4 bases, leaving 17 bases between them. Looked up from germline, CDR1 is MDHEN and CDR2 is SYDVKM. CDR3: CASSLDTGGKGYGYTF. CDR3 in DNA: TGTGCCAGCAGTTTAGACACTGGGGGGAAAGGCTATGGCTACACCTTC.

This clone showed up just once. The chain carries TRBV7-6 and TRBJ1-6; a possible D gene is TRBD1 (5 bases). The V end lost 5 bases, the J end lost 1 base, and 15 bases lay between the germline ends. Germline V CDR1 and CDR2: SGHVS, FNYEAQ. The length of the CDR3 is 17 residues. This chain's CDR3 is CASSAQSRASYNSPLHF. In DNA, the CDR3 is TGTGCCAGCAGCGCCCAGTCCAGGGCTTCCTATAATTCACCCCTCCACTTT. The full variable domain, its missing parts supplied by reference TRBV7-6 and TRBJ1-6, is GAGVSQSPRYKVTKRGQDVALRCDPISGHVSLYWYRQALGQGPEFLTYFNYEAQQDKSGLPNDRFSAERPEGSISTLTIQRTEQRDSAMYRCASSAQSRASYNSPLHFGNGTRLTVT.

V gene TRBV27 combines with J gene TRBJ2-4, with 9 bases identical to TRBD1. This CDR3 has 17 amino acids. Germline assignment: CDR1 MNHEY and CDR2 SMNVEV (reference sequence). V gave up 6 bases and J gave up 8 bases; unmatched junction bases: 17. The CDR3 DNA reads as TGTGCCAGCAGACAGCTAGTCCCGGGACAGGGTCGAGACATTCAGTACTTC. As protein: CASRQLVPGQGRDIQYF.

This rearrangement joins TRBV7-6 to TRBJ2-5; D call uncertain. V gave up 4 bases and J gave up 2 bases, with 2 bases separating them. The CDR3 consists of 11 residues. Germline CDR1 is SGHVS and CDR2 is FNYEAQ. CDR3 sequence reads: CASSSQETQYF. CDR3 nucleotide sequence: TGTGCCAGCAGCTCACAAGAGACCCAGTACTTC.

The chain joins TRBV7-8 to TRBJ2-3, with 9 bases lining up with TRBD2. This CDR3 has 16 residues. CDR1 and CDR2 from the germline V gene are SGHVS and FQNEAQ. J gave up 2 bases and V 4 bases, and 7 bases lay outside the gene matches. DNA of the CDR3: TGTGCCAGCAGCTCCTCGCGGGGGGGACTCACAGATACGCAGTATTTT. The encoded protein is CASSSSRGGLTDTQYF.

The chain combines TRBV27 with TRBJ2-1; TRBD1 aligns across 7 bases. CDR1 MNHEY and CDR2 SMNVEV come from the germline V gene (reference sequence). The CDR3 has 14 residues. Trimming at V came to 10 bases and at J to 5 bases, leaving 11 bases not matched to a gene. The CDR3 spells CAIRTGAANNEQFF. CDR3 DNA sequence: TGTGCCATCCGAACAGGGGCGGCAAACAATGAGCAGTTCTTC.

This chain joins TRBV19 and TRBJ1-2; no definite D call. The CDR3 consists of 12 residues. V lost 5 bases and J lost 6, with 10 bases in between. Germline V gene sequence: CDR1 LNHDA, CDR2 SQIVND (reference sequence). CDR3 residues: CASSFRGDGYTF. CDR3 coding DNA: TGTGCCAGTAGTTTCCGCGGGGATGGCTACACCTTC.

V gene TRBV5-1 combines with J gene TRBJ2-3; the match to TRBD1 covers 10 bases. Germline trimming cut 3 bases from V and 4 bases from J; bases unmatched to any gene: 2. Germline-derived CDR1 and CDR2 are SGHRS and YFSETQ. This CDR3 contains 14 residues. This CDR3 reads CASSWDRGSDTQYF. The CDR3 nucleotides read TGCGCCAGCAGCTGGGACAGGGGATCAGATACGCAGTATTTT.

This clone was found once. The J gene is TRBJ2-3, the V gene TRBV11-3, with 8 nucleotides matching TRBD2. CDR1 and CDR2 (germline): SGHNT, YENEEA. The CDR3 runs to 17 residues. V shed 5 bases, J shed 1 base, and the junction held 11 bases outside the gene matches. CDR3 sequence: CASSKKTRGGGTDTQYF. CDR3 bases: TGTGCCAGCAGCAAAAAGACCCGGGGGGGAGGCACAGATACGCAGTATTTT.

The J gene is TRBJ2-3, the V gene TRBV9; TRBD2 matches 11 bases. The CDR3 contains 17 residues. Germline CDR1 is SGDLS and CDR2 is YYNGEE. The ends lost 3 bases at V and 6 bases at J; junction bases unmatched: 12. CDR3 bases: TGTGCCAGCAGCGGTAGCGGGGGGGCCCTGGGCCTTGATACGCAGTATTTT. It is translated as CASSGSGGALGLDTQYF.

This clone was seen a few times. The rearrangement uses TRBV9 and TRBJ2-1, with 9 positions matching TRBD2. This CDR3 has 18 amino acids. Per the germline V gene, CDR1 is SGDLS and CDR2 is YYNGEE. With 0 bases clipped from V and 9 bases from J, the junction kept 16 bases outside the gene matches. CDR3 region: CASSVATQFGGGAPEQFF. CDR3 nucleotides: TGTGCCAGCAGCGTAGCTACTCAGTTCGGCGGGGGGGCTCCTGAGCAGTTCTTC. The full variable domain, completed using reference TRBV9 and TRBJ2-1, is DSGVTQTPKHLITATGQRVTLRCSPRSGDLSVYWYQQSLDQGLQFLIQYYNGEERAKGNILERFSAQQFPDLHSELNLSSLELGDSALYFCASSVATQFGGGAPEQFFGPGTRLTVL.

V and J are TRBV5-1 and TRBJ2-3, with D hard to call. The length of the CDR3 is 16 residues. CDR1 is SGHRS, CDR2 YFSETQ, per germline. V lost 3 bases to trimming and J lost 0 bases, with 14 bases between them. CDR3 sequence (DNA): TGCGCCAGCAGCTCGGCGCTAGACCCTAGCACAGATACGCAGTATTTT. It yields the protein CASSSALDPSTDTQYF. Together with reference TRBV5-1 and TRBJ2-3, the CDR3 gives the full variable domain: KAGVTQTPRYLIKTRGQQVTLSCSPISGHRSVSWYQQTPGQGLQFLFEYFSETQRNKGNFPGRFSGRQFSNSRSEMNVSTLELGDSALYLCASSSALDPSTDTQYFGPGTRLTVL.

The rearrangement uses TRBV7-9 and TRBJ2-5; 10 nucleotides agree with TRBD1. Germline-derived CDR1 and CDR2 are SEHNR and FQNEAQ (reference sequence). The CDR3 has 15 residues. Trimming removed 5 bases from V and 3 bases from J; junction bases left unmatched: 6. The CDR3 loop reads CASSHSGTGEETQYF. The CDR3 DNA follows: TGTGCCAGCAGCCACTCCGGGACAGGGGAAGAGACCCAGTACTTC.